Shown below are 32 T cell receptor beta chains from a single sample sequenced in a study of PD-1 blockade in classical Hodgkin lymphoma. Here immunoSEQ multiplex PCR was the method, and the copy in TCRdb shows in-frame clones only, minus some. The data show around 150,000 clones, just under 80% seen once. The patients all showed relapse after autologous stem cell transplantation, while their brentuximab vedotin exposure varied. This material consisted of peripheral blood mononuclear cells (PBMCs), taken before the second cycle of nivolumab. These receptors all stem from a human donor with classical Hodgkin lymphoma.

CDR3 protein: CASSFRGSTEAFF. Here the CDR3 DNA reads TGTGCCAGCAGCTTTAGGGGATCCACTGAAGCTTTCTTT. The chain employs TRBV9 and TRBJ1-1, with a weak D call TRBD1 (5 bases). Trimming stripped 4 bases from V and 4 bases from J, with 11 bases between. Looked up from germline, CDR1 is SGDLS and CDR2 is YYNGEE. The CDR3 is 13 residues long.

The chain carries TRBV27 and TRBJ2-3; 11 bases are a match to TRBD2. This CDR3 region has 16 residues. Germline assignment: CDR1 MNHEY and CDR2 SMNVEV (reference sequence). V shed 3 bases and J 4 bases; nucleotides not matched to a gene: 6. This chain's CDR3 is CASSFPTSGDSDTQYF. The CDR3 coding sequence is TGTGCCAGCAGTTTCCCGACTAGCGGGGACTCAGATACGCAGTATTTT.

This chain links TRBV4-2 with TRBJ2-1; 12 bases are shared with TRBD2. The CDR3 loop spans 16 amino acids. In germline, CDR1 is LGHNA, CDR2 YNFKEQ. V shed 3 bases and J 6 bases; nucleotides not matched to a gene: 6. CDR3: CASSHVLAGGGNEQFF. The CDR3 DNA reads TGTGCCAGCAGCCACGTACTAGCGGGGGGTGGCAATGAGCAGTTCTTC.

The V call is TRBV28, the J call TRBJ2-7, with D perhaps TRBD1 or TRBD2 (6 bases each). Germline loops: CDR1 MDHEN, CDR2 SYDVKM. The CDR3 totals 17 residues. Trimming shortened V by 5 bases and J by 12 bases, and 32 bases separated the two germline ends. The CDR3 nucleotides are TGTGCCAGCAGTCCGGGGACATCCGTTGGACTGGGGGGTTCGTCGTACTTC. This codes for CASSPGTSVGLGGSSYF.

The rearrangement uses TRBV7-8 and TRBJ1-1; D remains unclear. Trimming left V 5 bases short and J 11 bases short, with 15 bases between. The CDR3 loop spans 12 amino acids. The germline gives CDR1 SGHVS, CDR2 FQNEAQ. The CDR3 nucleotides read TGTGCCAGCAGCCTAAACAAGGGAAGGGCTTTCTTT. Residues: CASSLNKGRAFF.

The genes are TRBV6-6 and TRBJ1-3; D might be TRBD1 (6 bases). The CDR3 totals 15 residues. V lost 2 bases, J lost 0 bases, and 8 bases lay in between. Looked up from germline, CDR1 is MNHNY and CDR2 is SVGAGI (reference sequence). CDR3 protein: CASSYTGSSGNTIYF. In nucleotides, the CDR3 is TGTGCCAGCAGTTACACAGGGAGCTCTGGAAACACCATATATTTT.

The chain has TRBV27 and TRBJ1-5, with 9 bases lining up with TRBD1. Germline V gene data show CDR1 as MNHEY and CDR2 as SMNVEV (reference sequence). J gave up 0 bases and V 5 bases, and 17 bases lay outside the gene matches. This CDR3 region has 20 residues. Written as DNA, the CDR3 is TGTGCCAGCAGTCCTAGGGGGACAGGGCTCTCTTTCTATAGCAATCAGCCCCAGCATTTT. Translated: CASSPRGTGLSFYSNQPQHF.

The table lists this clone with a count of one. The J gene is TRBJ1-2, the V gene TRBV7-2, with D unclear. V was trimmed by 6 bases and J by 0 bases, leaving 11 bases between them. The CDR3 covers 14 residues. From germline, CDR1 is SGHTA and CDR2 FQGNSA. The chain's CDR3 is CASSRGEANYGYTF. In DNA form, the CDR3 reads TGTGCCAGCAGTCGGGGAGAGGCTAACTATGGCTACACCTTC. The full variable domain, with the rest looked up from reference TRBV7-2 and TRBJ1-2, is GAGVSQSPSNKVTEKGKDVELRCDPISGHTALYWYRQSLGQGLEFLIYFQGNSAPDKSGLPSDRFSAERTGGSVSTLTIQRTQQEDSAVYLCASSRGEANYGYTFGSGTRLTVV.

There are a few counts of this clone. The chain has TRBV19 and TRBJ2-5, with 7 nucleotides matching TRBD1. Trimming at V came to 4 bases and at J to 5 bases, leaving 7 bases not matched to a gene. Germline CDR1 and CDR2: LNHDA and SQIVND (reference sequence). The CDR3 sequence is 14 residues long. The chain's CDR3 is CASSNRGGRETQYF. As DNA, the CDR3 is TGTGCCAGTAGTAACAGGGGTGGTAGGGAGACCCAGTACTTC.

The chain couples TRBV6-5 to TRBJ1-5; D unclear. The CDR3 extends over 14 amino acids. V was pared by 6 bases and J by 1 base, with 10 bases between. Germline CDR1 MNHEY, CDR2 SVGAGI. The CDR3 here is CASSRQPSNQPQHF. CDR3 nucleotide sequence: TGTGCCAGCAGCCGACAACCGAGCAATCAGCCCCAGCATTTT.

The V call is TRBV2, the J call TRBJ2-5, with no clear D. V lost 7 bases, J lost 1 base, and 10 bases lay in between. The CDR3 covers 13 residues. Germline lookup yields CDR1 SNHLY and CDR2 FYNNEI. The CDR3 reads CASKVTIQETQYF. DNA of the CDR3: TGTGCCAGCAAGGTCACAATCCAAGAGACCCAGTACTTC.

V and J are TRBV7-2 and TRBJ2-3, with D unclear. The CDR3 loop spans 12 amino acids. V gave up 4 bases and J gave up 1 base, with 3 bases separating them. CDR1 and CDR2 (germline): SGHTA, FQGNSA. CDR3 protein: CASSSRTDTQYF. The CDR3 nucleotides read TGTGCCAGCAGCTCCCGCACAGATACGCAGTATTTT.

The chain's CDR3 is CAWSPPPGVPFQKAFF. The CDR3 DNA reads as TGTGCCTGGAGTCCTCCACCCGGTGTCCCCTTTCAGAAAGCTTTCTTT. The chain links TRBV30 to TRBJ1-1, with D unclear. In germline, CDR1 is GTSNPN, CDR2 SVGIG (reference sequence). V shed 2 bases and J shed 9 bases, with 25 bases lying between them. The CDR3 runs 16 residues.

J is TRBJ1-4 and V is TRBV7-2; D is possibly TRBD1 (5 bases). The CDR3 sequence is 14 residues long. CDR1 is SGHTA and CDR2 is FQGNSA in the germline V gene. V gave up 2 bases and J gave up 8 bases, with 12 bases separating them. The CDR3 region has the DNA TGTGCCAGCAGCTTATATACAGGTCGGGAAAAACTGTTTTTT. Translation: CASSLYTGREKLFF.

The rearrangement joins TRBV9 to TRBJ2-1; D call uncertain. Germline-derived CDR1 and CDR2 are SGDLS and YYNGEE. Trimming took off 2 bases at V and 5 bases at J, with 17 bases between the two ends. This CDR3 has 16 amino acids. DNA of the CDR3: TGTGCCAGCAGCGTGAACAGTGACAACCCCCACAATGAGCAGTTCTTC. This codes for CASSVNSDNPHNEQFF.

The rearrangement links TRBV18 to TRBJ1-6; D gene uncertain. V dropped 3 bases and J dropped 0 bases, with 9 bases sitting between them. The germline V gene encodes CDR1 KGHSH and CDR2 LQKENI. CDR3 length equals 16 residues. DNA of the CDR3: TGTGCCAGCTCACCTGCACGGAGCTCCTATAATTCACCCCTCCACTTT. Residues: CASSPARSSYNSPLHF.

This clone is a singleton in its sample. V gene TRBV7-2 combines with J gene TRBJ2-5; D is ambiguous. V shed 5 bases and J shed 2 bases, with 6 bases lying between them. The CDR3 spans 12 residues. From germline, CDR1 is SGHTA and CDR2 FQGNSA. For the CDR3, the DNA is TGTGCCAGCAGCAGAGATCAAGAGACCCAGTACTTC. It is translated as CASSRDQETQYF.

The rearrangement uses TRBV5-8 and TRBJ2-7, with TRBD1 matching over 8 bases. V dropped 4 bases and J dropped 2; count of bases not matched to a gene: 5. In germline, CDR1 is SGHTS, CDR2 YDEGEE. The CDR3 runs to 14 residues. The CDR3 is CASSVGQVTYEQYF. CDR3 DNA: TGTGCCAGCAGCGTGGGACAGGTTACCTACGAGCAGTACTTC.

V gene TRBV4-2 combines with J gene TRBJ1-2; no definite D call. The CDR3 extends over 15 amino acids. Trimming left V 1 base short and J 3 bases short, with 12 bases between. CDR1 and CDR2 (germline): LGHNA, YNFKEQ. This chain's CDR3 is CASSQGAVVDYGYTF. In nucleotides, the CDR3 is TGTGCCAGCAGCCAAGGGGCCGTTGTAGACTATGGCTACACCTTC.

This chain uses TRBV11-2 with TRBJ1-4, with TRBD1 as a possible D gene (5 bases). Deletions cut 5 bases from V and 10 bases from J, with 17 bases between. The CDR3 length is 14 residues. Germline CDR1 and CDR2: SGHAT and FQNNGV. For the CDR3, the DNA is TGTGCCAGCAGCATGACAGTCCTTCAGGGAAAACTGTTTTTT. It codes for CASSMTVLQGKLFF.

This chain links TRBV4-1 with TRBJ1-2; no clear D gene. The V and J ends lost 5 bases and 8 bases respectively, with 9 bases between them. The CDR3 covers 11 residues. Germline CDR1 MGHRA, CDR2 YSYEKL. The CDR3 spells CASSDLGGYTF. The CDR3 coding sequence is TGCGCCAGCAGCGACCTGGGGGGCTACACCTTC.

The chain uses TRBV19 and TRBJ1-5, with D maybe TRBD1 (5 bases). With 5 bases removed from V and 5 bases from J, the gap between germline ends came to 16 bases. The length of the CDR3 is 15 residues. Germline loops: CDR1 LNHDA, CDR2 SQIVND (reference sequence). Written as DNA, the CDR3 is TGTGCCAGTAGTTACGGCGGGACGGAGGATCAGCCCCAGCATTTT. This translates into CASSYGGTEDQPQHF.

This chain joins TRBV19 and TRBJ1-5; 9 bases line up with TRBD1. Germline values: CDR1 LNHDA, CDR2 SQIVND (reference sequence). The CDR3 runs to 14 residues. Trimming took 7 bases from V and 4 from J; bases not matched to a gene: 5. The CDR3 is CASTWTGVNQPQHF. CDR3 DNA sequence: TGTGCCAGTACTTGGACAGGGGTTAATCAGCCCCAGCATTTT.

V is TRBV4-2 and J is TRBJ1-1, with D hard to call. The CDR3 consists of 14 residues. Germline lookup yields CDR1 LGHNA and CDR2 YNFKEQ. With 2 bases removed from V and 1 base from J, the gap between germline ends came to 8 bases. The CDR3 nucleotides read TGTGCCAGCAGCCAACTAGGTTCGAACACTGAAGCTTTCTTT. Protein sequence: CASSQLGSNTEAFF.

The chain recombines TRBV10-3 with TRBJ2-3, with unresolved D. The CDR3 totals 12 residues. Germline-derived CDR1 and CDR2 are ENHRY and SYGVKD. The V end lost 6 bases, the J end lost 0 bases, and 4 bases lay between the germline ends. CDR3 in amino acids: CAIRTSTDTQYF. The DNA of the CDR3 is TGTGCCATCAGAACTAGCACAGATACGCAGTATTTT.

This clone was detected a few times. The chain has TRBV10-3 and TRBJ2-2; D uncertain. The V gene lost 3 bases and the J gene lost 0 bases, with 8 bases spanning the gap. Germline assignment: CDR1 ENHRY and CDR2 SYGVKD. The CDR3 is made up of 15 amino acids. DNA for the CDR3: TGTGCCATCAGTGAAGGCCTAGCGAACACCGGGGAGCTGTTTTTT. Protein sequence: CAISEGLANTGELFF.

The V and J genes are TRBV11-2 and TRBJ1-6; D is undetermined. V dropped 5 bases and J dropped 1 base, with 9 bases sitting between them. Looked up from germline, CDR1 is SGHAT and CDR2 is FQNNGV. The CDR3 runs to 15 residues. This chain's CDR3 is CASSTTGSYNSPLHF. CDR3 sequence (DNA): TGTGCCAGCAGCACAACGGGTTCCTATAATTCACCCCTCCACTTT.

V usage is TRBV5-4 and J usage is TRBJ2-5; 9 nucleotides align to TRBD2. The J call may be wrong; the DNA end is better matched by TRBJ2-7. This CDR3 is 14 amino acids long. The V gene's germline CDR1 is SGHNT and CDR2 YYREEE (reference sequence). This chain's CDR3 is CASSERREGHEQYF. In DNA, the CDR3 is TGTGCCAGCAGCGAGCGGCGGGAGGGCCACGAGCAGTACTTC.

The CDR3, as DNA: TGTGCCACCAGCATTTCACTGGCCCCAGTCACAGATACGCAGTATTTT. Translated, it gives CATSISLAPVTDTQYF. The chain uses TRBV15 and TRBJ2-3; D gene ambiguous. CDR1 is LNHNV, CDR2 YYDKDF, per germline (reference sequence). The CDR3 has 16 amino acids. The ends were cut back, 4 bases at V and 2 bases at J, with 16 bases in the middle.

This sequence joins TRBV6-6 and TRBJ2-7; a weak D match, TRBD1 (6 bases). Trimming removed 7 bases from V and 3 bases from J, with 22 bases in between. The CDR3 length is 16 residues. The germline V gene has CDR1 MNHNY and CDR2 SVGAGI (reference sequence). This chain's CDR3 is CASIIKSGDKLYEQYF. The CDR3 nucleotides read TGTGCCAGCATTATAAAGAGTGGGGACAAGCTCTACGAGCAGTACTTC.

The rearrangement uses TRBV15 and TRBJ2-3; tentatively, D is TRBD2 (6 bases). The CDR3 consists of 16 residues. Trimming pared 0 bases from V and 1 base from J, leaving 11 bases between. Per the germline V gene, CDR1 is LNHNV and CDR2 is YYDKDF (reference sequence). The CDR3 here is CATSRDIGGGTDTQYF. In DNA form, the CDR3 reads TGTGCCACCAGCAGAGATATTGGCGGGGGCACAGATACGCAGTATTTT.

CDR3 sequence (DNA): TGTGCCAGCCATCCCGGGACAGGACCTGGCTACACCTTC. Its translation is CASHPGTGPGYTF. The chain is built from TRBV28 and TRBJ1-2, with TRBD1 identical over 8 bases. Germline assignment: CDR1 MDHEN and CDR2 SYDVKM. CDR3 length: 13 amino acids. V shed 8 bases, J shed 7 bases, and the junction held 9 bases outside the gene matches.